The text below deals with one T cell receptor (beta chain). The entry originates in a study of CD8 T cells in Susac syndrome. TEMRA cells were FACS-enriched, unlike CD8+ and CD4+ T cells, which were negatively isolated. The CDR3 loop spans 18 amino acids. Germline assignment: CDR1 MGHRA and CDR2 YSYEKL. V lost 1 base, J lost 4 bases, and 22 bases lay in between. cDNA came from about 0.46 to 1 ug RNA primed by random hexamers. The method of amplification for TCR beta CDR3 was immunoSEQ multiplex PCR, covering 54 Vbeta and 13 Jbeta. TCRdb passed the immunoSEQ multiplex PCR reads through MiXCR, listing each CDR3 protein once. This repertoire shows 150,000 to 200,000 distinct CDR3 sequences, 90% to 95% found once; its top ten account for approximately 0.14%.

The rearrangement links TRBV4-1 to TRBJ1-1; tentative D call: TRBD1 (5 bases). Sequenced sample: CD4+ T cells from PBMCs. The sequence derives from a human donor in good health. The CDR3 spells CASSQGSLRVYVSTEAFF. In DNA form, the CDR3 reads TGCGCCAGCAGCCAAGGGTCCCTCAGGGTTTATGTCAGCACTGAAGCTTTCTTT.